This T cell receptor (beta chain) is from a study of T cell changes during pregnancy in multiple sclerosis. Profiling relied on immunoSEQ multiplex PCR, and the TCRdb table lists in-frame clones only, not all of them. The sample consists of under 50,000 clones, over 80% of them appearing once. The germline V gene has CDR1 WNHNN and CDR2 SYGVQD (reference sequence). The CDR3 is 14 amino acids. V lost 11 bases and J lost 0; bases outside the gene matches: 7. This receptor was identified in a female donor with multiple sclerosis, enrolled in a pregnancy study. Source: CD8+ T cells from peripheral blood mononuclear cells, taken before pregnancy. The chain carries TRBV10-1 and TRBJ1-5, with 7 bases matching TRBD1. The CDR3 spells CAGGQTYSNQPQHF. The DNA for the CDR3 is TGCGCCGGGGGACAGACGTATAGCAATCAGCCCCAGCATTTT.